This T cell receptor beta chain was captured by sequencing in a study of early T cells in non-severe SARS-CoV-2 infection. Broader study findings: The study's VDJdb matching favored anti-spike CD8 responses and missed private and CD4 specificities.

On this clonotype: Its specificity is unknown.

The CDR3 runs to 12 residues. Trimming stripped 3 bases from V and 5 bases from J, with 6 bases between. Germline-derived CDR1 and CDR2 are KGHSH and LQKENI. Unique molecular identifiers were affixed to single, distinct cDNA molecules. MiXCR, applied by TCRdb to the 5' RACE reads, yields one record per CDR3 protein. The sample records around 77,000 distinct CDR3 sequences, around a tenth being singletons. Sequenced material: whole blood, taken at baseline. V and J are TRBV18 and TRBJ2-3; D uncertain. This receptor was taken from an adult who was a healthcare worker with PCR-confirmed SARS-CoV-2 infection or an uninfected control (not recorded which). The CDR3 here is CASSPDLDTQYF. The CDR3 coding sequence is TGTGCCAGCTCACCCGACCTAGATACGCAGTATTTT. Looking up the rest from reference TRBV18 and TRBJ2-3 gives the full variable domain: NAGVMQNPRHLVRRRGQEARLRCSPMKGHSHVYWYRQLPEEGLKFMVYLQKENIIDESGMPKERFSAEFPKEGPSILRIQQVVRGDSAAYFCASSPDLDTQYFGPGTRLTVL.